The sequence of this TCR beta chain was determined in a study of T cells in Graves' hyperthyroidism and ophthalmopathy (dated by TCRdb to between 2017 and 2020). For the wider study: Peripheral blood samples were taken at the time of initial diagnosis, prior to any treatment. A discovery cohort of about 96 patients, 43 with Graves' ophthalmopathy and about 58 with stable Graves' hyperthyroidism, was used to find distinguishing TCR V-J signatures. An independent validation cohort of about 19 hyperthyroidism patients and 17 patients who later progressed to ophthalmopathy tested prospective prediction of ophthalmopathy. The roughly 100 discovery patients were randomly divided into training and test sets at a 7:3 ratio. In addition, the study compared T-cell repertoires in thyroid tissue and in blood from roughly 6 Graves' hyperthyroidism patients. Once sampling was done, hyperthyroidism patients were given methimazole at a starting dose of 30 mg daily, whereas ophthalmopathy patients were given high-dose intravenous methylprednisolone. The paper reports TCR Vbeta CDR3 sequencing of fewer than 150 peripheral blood samples: approximately 43 ophthalmopathy, roughly 74 hyperthyroidism and 17 progressor patients. Beyond this particular receptor, the publication reports: In cross-validation, a model built on a 13 V-J signature told ophthalmopathy apart from stable hyperthyroidism with approximately 90% sensitivity and about 81% specificity, and in testing the same model reached 80%/75%. Blood samples also contained most of the expanded thyroid clonotypes (frequency above 0.001), which suggests that blood repertoires may reflect thyroid immune responses. No statistical method was used to fix the sample size in advance, and group allocation was not hidden from the investigators. In validation, the model predicted progression to ophthalmopathy with approximately 71% sensitivity and less than 75% specificity, a median of around 6.6 months before onset.

This clonotype was recorded many times. Its binding antigen is unknown. The record has no base qualities; no much larger clone is one base away. Via the germline V gene (reference sequence), CDR1 is SEHNR and CDR2 FQNEAQ. There are 12 amino acids in the CDR3, from cysteine to phenylalanine inclusive. The sequence is cut down to CDR3 DNA, 36 bases in frame from base 1. V drops 4 bases and J drops 5 bases, leaving 8 bases in between. TCR beta CDR3 regions were amplified from RNA transcripts. The first round of RT-PCR for the TCR CDR3 was performed with the HTBI primer set and the Qiagen OneStep RT-PCR kit. Libraries were constructed in a second round of multiplex PCR, after which size selection and purification were carried out. Libraries were sequenced paired-end with 100 bp reads on an Illumina HiSeq2000. As for the original processing: SOAPnuke was used to process the raw data, removing reads that contained adapters or uncalled bases, had a mean Phred below 15, or lacked an exact match to the constant primer or identifier. High-quality paired reads were merged with COPE v1.2.5, and unique nucleotide sequences were defined as clonotypes. Clonotypes were aligned to IMGT TRBV, TRBD and TRBJ reference segments using MiTCR v1.1. The analysis was restricted to V-J combinations with a frequency above 0.0001, which together covered just over 99% of the repertoires. The TCS score was defined as the ratio of F50 (clonal expansion) to E x V (chaos), calculated using BLOSUM62-based TCRdist between CDR3 peptides within each V-J. Welch's t-statistics and random forest reduced fewer than 600 V-J features to 13, which were used in a naive Bayes classifier (R e1071). TCRdb's own reprocessing of the public reads used fastp at Q25 and MiXCR and kept productive beta chains. When rows share a CDR3 protein, they turn into one entry using the most common DNA and genes. None of the V and J calls come from the authors' own analysis; TCRdb made them. The sample data list approximately 430,000 distinct CDR3 sequences, and approximately 15% of these were observed just once. Under 15% of the sample lies in the top ten.

Ophthalmopathy patients had moderately to severely active disease, with a Clinical Activity Score of 3 or more, a NOSPECS grade of 4 or more, and a disease duration of less than 3 months. Exclusion was applied to patients with uncontrolled infections, other autoimmune diseases, pregnancy or lactation. Diagnoses were established on the basis of clinical symptoms, serum thyroxine and TRAb, thyroid ultrasound, and orbital computed tomography. Ficoll-Paque density gradient centrifugation was used to isolate PBMCs from 8 to 10 ml of fresh peripheral blood. Total RNA was extracted with Trizol reagent, and quality was checked on an Agilent 2100 Bioanalyzer.

The receptor was derived from a man younger than 35 with Graves' ophthalmopathy. Sequenced input: blood. The rearrangement joined TRBV7-9 to TRBJ1-2; no D segment can be confidently identified. The DNA reads TGTGCCAGCAGCTCCTCAGAATATGGCTACACCTTC. Translated, it gives CASSSSEYGYTF.